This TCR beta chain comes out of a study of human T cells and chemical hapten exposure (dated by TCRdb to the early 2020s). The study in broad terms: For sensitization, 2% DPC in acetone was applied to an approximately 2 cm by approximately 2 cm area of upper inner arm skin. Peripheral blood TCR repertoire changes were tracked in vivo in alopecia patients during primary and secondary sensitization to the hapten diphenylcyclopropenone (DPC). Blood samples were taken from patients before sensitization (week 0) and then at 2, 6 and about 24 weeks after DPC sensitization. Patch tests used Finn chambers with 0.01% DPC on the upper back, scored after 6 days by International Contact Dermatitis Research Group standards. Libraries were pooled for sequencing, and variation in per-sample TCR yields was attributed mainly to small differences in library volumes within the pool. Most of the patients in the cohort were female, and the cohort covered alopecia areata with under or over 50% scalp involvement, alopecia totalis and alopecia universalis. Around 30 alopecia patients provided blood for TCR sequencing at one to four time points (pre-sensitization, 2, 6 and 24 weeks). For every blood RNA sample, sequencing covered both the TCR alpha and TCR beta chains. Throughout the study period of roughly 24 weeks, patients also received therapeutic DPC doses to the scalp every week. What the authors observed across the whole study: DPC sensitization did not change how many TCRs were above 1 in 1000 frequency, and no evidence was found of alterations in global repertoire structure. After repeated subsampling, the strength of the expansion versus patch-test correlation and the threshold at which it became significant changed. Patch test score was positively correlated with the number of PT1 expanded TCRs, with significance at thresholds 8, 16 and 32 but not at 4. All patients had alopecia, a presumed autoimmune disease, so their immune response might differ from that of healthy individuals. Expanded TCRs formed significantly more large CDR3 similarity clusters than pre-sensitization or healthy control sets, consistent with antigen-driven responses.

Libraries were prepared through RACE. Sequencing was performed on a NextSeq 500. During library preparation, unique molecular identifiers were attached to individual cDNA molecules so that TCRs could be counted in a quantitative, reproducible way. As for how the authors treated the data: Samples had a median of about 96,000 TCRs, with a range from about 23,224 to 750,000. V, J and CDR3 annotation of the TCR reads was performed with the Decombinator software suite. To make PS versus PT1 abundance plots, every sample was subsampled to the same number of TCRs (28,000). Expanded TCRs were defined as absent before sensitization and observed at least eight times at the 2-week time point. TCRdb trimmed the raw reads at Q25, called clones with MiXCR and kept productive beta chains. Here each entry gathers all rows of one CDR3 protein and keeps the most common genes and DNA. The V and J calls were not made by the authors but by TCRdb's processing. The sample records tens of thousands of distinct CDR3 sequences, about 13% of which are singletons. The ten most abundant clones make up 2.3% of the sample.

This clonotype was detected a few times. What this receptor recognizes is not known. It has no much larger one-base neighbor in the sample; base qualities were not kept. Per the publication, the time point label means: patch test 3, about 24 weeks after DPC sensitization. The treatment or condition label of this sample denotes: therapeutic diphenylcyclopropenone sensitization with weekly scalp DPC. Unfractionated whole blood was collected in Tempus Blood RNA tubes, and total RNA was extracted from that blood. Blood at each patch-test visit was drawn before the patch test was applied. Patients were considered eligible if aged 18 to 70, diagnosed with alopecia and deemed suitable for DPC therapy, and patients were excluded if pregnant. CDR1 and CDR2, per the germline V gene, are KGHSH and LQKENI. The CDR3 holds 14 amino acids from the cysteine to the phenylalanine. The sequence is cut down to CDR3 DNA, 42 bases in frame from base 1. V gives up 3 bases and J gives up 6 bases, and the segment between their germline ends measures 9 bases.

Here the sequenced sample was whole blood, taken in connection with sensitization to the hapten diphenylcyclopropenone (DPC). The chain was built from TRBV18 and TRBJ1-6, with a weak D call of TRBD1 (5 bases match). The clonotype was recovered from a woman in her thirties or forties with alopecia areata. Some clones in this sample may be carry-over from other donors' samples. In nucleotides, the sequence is TGTGCCAGCTCACCTCAGGGTCGTAATTCACCCCTCCACTTT. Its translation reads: CASSPQGRNSPLHF.